This entry lists 5 T cell receptor beta chains sequenced from one sample in a study of blood T cell repertoires in COVID-19 (dated by TCRdb to 2019 to 2021). Library method: the immunoSEQ multiplex PCR assay. Drawn from immuneACCESS, this table holds only the in-frame rearrangements with V and J called that TCRdb kept. Clones are partly lost; checked studies trace under half to an unresolved V gene and leave the rest unexplained. A total of 90,000 to 110,000 clones appear in this sample, about three quarters of them only once. Of the sample, roughly a fifth falls within the top ten clones. Sequencing used peripheral blood. These receptors all stem from an older woman with acute or convalescent COVID-19.

This chain uses TRBV7-2 with TRBJ1-5; 8 nucleotides agree with TRBD1. V trimming: 6 bases; J trimming: 4 bases; junction bases outside the gene matches: 11. The length of the CDR3 is 16 residues. Germline V gene data show CDR1 as SGHTA and CDR2 as FQGNSA. The CDR3 loop is CASREHGTGRNQPQHF. The CDR3 DNA follows: TGTGCCAGCAGGGAACACGGGACAGGACGTAATCAGCCCCAGCATTTT.

V and J are TRBV18 and TRBJ1-1, with 7 nucleotides matching TRBD1. The V segment lost 3 bases and the J segment 4 bases; nucleotides outside the gene matches: 8. Germline V gene lookup returns CDR1 KGHSH and CDR2 LQKENI. The CDR3 length is 15 residues. CDR3 nucleotide sequence: TGTGCCAGCTCACCGGCTTTGGACAGGCCCACTGAAGCTTTCTTT. It translates to CASSPALDRPTEAFF.

A remark on this clone: This may come from a read error, since a much larger clone is one base off. The rearrangement uses TRBV5-1 and TRBJ2-7, with 8 positions matching TRBD2. The CDR3 is 16 residues long. In germline, CDR1 is SGHRS, CDR2 YFSETQ. The CDR3 bases are TGCCCCCGTTTGCGCGGTGGGGGGGCCCGGGGGGGGCAGCAGTACTTC. Amino acids: CPRLRGGGARGGQQYF.

The chain couples TRBV12-5 to TRBJ2-7; tentatively, D is TRBD2 (6 bases). The CDR3 loop spans 11 amino acids. V was cut by 6 bases and J by 5 bases, with 8 bases left in between. Germline CDR1 is LGHNT and CDR2 is FRNRAP. The CDR3 nucleotides read TGTGCTAGTGGGCGCGGGAACGAGCAGTACTTC. It translates to CASGRGNEQYF.

The V call is TRBV10-3, the J call TRBJ2-5; 10 nucleotides line up with TRBD1. From germline, CDR1 is ENHRY and CDR2 SYGVKD. The V segment lost 4 bases and the J segment 4 bases; nucleotides outside the gene matches: 0. The CDR3 has 13 residues. As DNA, the CDR3 is TGTGCCATCAGTGGGACAGGGGGAGAGACCCAGTACTTC. It encodes CAISGTGGETQYF.